The T cell receptor (beta chain) described here comes from a study of shared clonotypes between healthy human individuals. CD45RO negativity and positive selection for CCR7 defined naive CD8 cells, a population that excluded terminally differentiated effector memory CD45RA+ cells. Study outcomes and limitations: Non-shared clonotypes had lower generation probabilities than those shared by all four donors. Among donors, clonotype sharing was expected to be affected by sequencing depth.

Deep was the level used in running the assay. Each subset's genomic DNA was split evenly across several immunoSEQ plates. Sequenced by immunoSEQ multiplex PCR; TCRdb stores in-frame clones only, minus some. The table lists roughly 2,000,000 clones, about 95% of them singletons. This clone occurred many times. What it recognizes is unknown. V shed 0 bases and J 4 bases; nucleotides not matched to a gene: 6. The CDR3 runs 14 residues. Germline V CDR1 and CDR2: SQVTM, ANQGSEA. The chain joins TRBV29-1 to TRBJ2-7; 7 nucleotides line up with TRBD2. Specimen: naive CD8+ T cells sorted from blood. This clonotype was obtained from a man aged 18 to 35 in good health. CDR3 bases: TGCAGCGTTGAAGACTCTAGCGGAGGATACGAGCAGTACTTC. Its protein product is CSVEDSSGGYEQYF.